Reported below is one T cell receptor (beta chain). Its specificity is unknown. These data belong to a study of vaccination effects on CD4 cells after COVID-19. Study outcomes and limitations: Mainly new clones induced by vaccination were found among post-vaccine spike-reactive clones in convalescents.

Some clones are missing from TCRdb's copy, which holds only in-frame ones; the method was immunoSEQ multiplex PCR. Among more than 15,000 clones listed, approximately 82% were seen once. Sequencing in the ViraFEST assay came after antigen-specific CD4+ T cells had been expanded with viral peptide pools, which were used to stimulate PBMC. Subsequent to a culture period of 10 days, CD4+ T cells were isolated. The person had PCR-confirmed SARS-CoV-2 infection between March and December 2020. Participants were given two doses of BNT162b2 or mRNA-1273 vaccine. Looked up from germline, CDR1 is MNHEY and CDR2 is SVGEGT. The CDR3 is 13 amino acids. V was shortened by 6 bases and J by 3 bases, with 11 bases between the two germline ends.

The TCR was taken from a human donor who had a prior SARS-CoV-2 infection. The material was CD4+ T cells from PBMCs cultured with SARS-CoV-2 spike peptides, obtained after COVID-19 vaccination. The chain joins TRBV6-2 or TRBV6-3 to TRBJ1-2; D gene unclear. CDR3 sequence reads: CASSRGYYYGYTF. The CDR3 nucleotides are TGTGCCAGCAGCCGCGGCTACTACTATGGCTACACCTTC.